This T cell receptor beta chain was identified during a study of T cell responses to AZD1222 COVID-19 vaccine. General observations from the study: At baseline, seropositivity was found in only a handful of AZD1222 recipients. Following two doses of AZD1222, Spike-specific TCR breadth and depth rose.

In this sample, this clone turned up once. What it binds is not known. The data were produced by immunoSEQ multiplex PCR, yet TCRdb's version contains in-frame clones alone and is incomplete. In the table there are about 120,000 clones, about 90% of which are singletons. Trimming took off 7 bases at V and 2 bases at J, with 10 bases between the two ends. This CDR3 region has 13 residues. The germline V gene encodes CDR1 MNHEY and CDR2 SVGAGI. The sequenced sample was peripheral blood, obtained 28 days after the second AZD1222 dose. V usage is TRBV6-5 and J usage is TRBJ2-3; unclear D gene. This clonotype was obtained from an adult who received the AZD1222 COVID-19 vaccine. CDR3 loop: CASKGQNTDTQYF. CDR3 in DNA: TGTGCCAGCAAGGGTCAGAACACAGATACGCAGTATTTT.